One and the same sample provided the 31 T cell receptor beta chains below, sequenced in a study of response to subunit inactivated influenza vaccine (dated by TCRdb to the late 2010s). Library prep was done by RT-PCR. The data were produced on an Illumina HiSeq 2500. TCRdb reran the public reads through fastp at Q25 and MiXCR, keeping productive beta chains. Merged by CDR3 protein, the rows form single entries marked with the most common genes and DNA. The sample data list 700,000 to 800,000 distinct CDR3 sequences, and 15% to 20% of these were observed just once. The ten largest clones take up roughly 11% of the sample. Sequencing used PBMCs from blood, obtained 5 days after vaccination. These TCRs come from a man in his fifties or sixties who received an inactivated influenza vaccine. Donor details come from another sample of the same person, matched by shared clones.

This clonotype was seen only a few times. This chain links TRBV5-1 with TRBJ1-2; maybe TRBD1 (5 bases). V was shortened by 4 bases and J by 7 bases, with 11 bases between the two germline ends. The CDR3 runs 12 residues. CDR1 is SGHRS, CDR2 YFSETQ, per germline. The CDR3: CASSEQGSGYTF. In DNA, the CDR3 is TGCGCCAGCAGCGAGCAGGGTTCTGGCTACACCTTC.

This clonotype occurred many times. The chain has TRBV2 and TRBJ2-5, with a tentative D call TRBD2 (6 bases). The germline V and J ends were trimmed by 6 bases and 4 bases, with 9 bases remaining between them. Germline V lookup: CDR1 SNHLY, CDR2 FYNNEI. CDR3 length: 12 amino acids. The CDR3 DNA is TGTGCCAGCAGCCCGGGACTAGAGACCCAGTACTTC. It specifies CASSPGLETQYF.

This clonotype was detected a few times. CDR3 amino acids: CASSFGRASGANVLTF. DNA of the CDR3: TGTGCCAGCAGCTTTGGGCGGGCCTCTGGGGCCAACGTCCTGACTTTC. The chain recombines TRBV5-6 with TRBJ2-6; D may be TRBD2 (5 bases). The germline gives CDR1 SGHDT, CDR2 YYEEEE. The germline V and J ends were trimmed by 2 bases and 0 bases, with 9 bases remaining between them. This CDR3 region has 16 residues.

J is TRBJ1-2 and V is TRBV29-1; 7 positions agree with TRBD1. The ends lost 4 bases at V and 4 bases at J; junction bases unmatched: 12. The germline gives CDR1 SQVTM, CDR2 ANQGSEA. The CDR3 is 15 amino acids. This CDR3 reads CSVGPTGMDGYGYTF. The CDR3 DNA reads as TGCAGCGTTGGGCCGACAGGGATGGATGGCTATGGCTACACCTTC.

This clonotype was counted many times. The rearrangement joins TRBV5-1 to TRBJ2-1; D is unresolved. Between the trimmed V and J ends, which lost 3 bases and 8 bases, there was a span of 9 bases. Germline CDR1 and CDR2: SGHRS and YFSETQ. The CDR3 spans 12 residues. The CDR3 coding sequence is TGCGCCAGCAGCTGGGGTCGGGATGAGCAGTTCTTC. This encodes CASSWGRDEQFF.

This clonotype was seen a few times. The V call is TRBV15, the J call TRBJ2-3; 7 bases agree with TRBD2. The CDR3 spans 15 residues. Germline V gene sequence: CDR1 LNHNV, CDR2 YYDKDF (reference sequence). CDR3 loop: CATAEVGGPADTQYF. Written as DNA, the CDR3 is TGTGCGACGGCTGAGGTGGGAGGGCCCGCAGATACGCAGTATTTT.

The J gene is TRBJ1-5, the V gene TRBV10-3; 7 bases map to TRBD1. Germline values: CDR1 ENHRY, CDR2 SYGVKD. This CDR3 spans 14 amino acids. Unmatched junction bases numbered 4, after V lost 4 bases and J lost 4 bases. Here the CDR3 reads CAISADRFNQPQHF. In nucleotides, the CDR3 is TGTGCCATCAGTGCGGACAGGTTTAATCAGCCCCAGCATTTT.

This clonotype came up a few times. V is TRBV12-3 or TRBV12-4 and J is TRBJ1-4, with D perhaps matching TRBD1 (6 bases). This CDR3 comprises 15 residues. V dropped 5 bases and J dropped 5 bases, with 15 bases sitting between them. The DNA of the CDR3 is TGTGCCAGCAGTCCCACCGGGACATCAAATGAAAAACTGTTTTTT. It codes for CASSPTGTSNEKLFF.

The table lists this clonotype with many counts. The J gene is TRBJ2-7, the V gene TRBV7-2; D gene ambiguous. This CDR3 has 14 residues. Trimming took 8 bases from V and 6 from J, leaving 20 bases between them. In germline, CDR1 is SGHTA, CDR2 FQGNSA. This chain's CDR3 is CASAAAANRPEQYF. In DNA, the CDR3 is TGTGCCAGCGCCGCGGCGGCCAACCGCCCCGAGCAGTACTTC. Looking up the rest from reference TRBV7-2 and TRBJ2-7 gives the full variable domain: GAGVSQSPSNKVTEKGKDVELRCDPISGHTALYWYRQSLGQGLEFLIYFQGNSAPDKSGLPSDRFSAERTGGSVSTLTIQRTQQEDSAVYLCASAAAANRPEQYFGPGTRLTVT.

CDR3 loop: CASSHPLAGAYNEQFF. The CDR3 bases are TGCGCCAGCAGCCACCCCCTAGCGGGAGCCTACAATGAGCAGTTCTTC. The chain employs TRBV4-1 and TRBJ2-1, with 10 bases matching TRBD2. This CDR3 spans 16 amino acids. Unmatched junction bases numbered 4, after V lost 3 bases and J lost 2 bases. Germline CDR1 and CDR2: MGHRA and YSYEKL.

This clonotype was counted between two and nine times. The CDR3 DNA follows: TGTGCCAGCAGCTTAAACCCACCTTCTGGGACGGAAAAACTGTTTTTT. Its protein product is CASSLNPPSGTEKLFF. The chain carries TRBV7-9 and TRBJ1-4; the D gene is possibly TRBD1 (5 bases). V lost 2 bases, J lost 8 bases, and 18 bases lay in between. Germline CDR1 is SEHNR and CDR2 is FQNEAQ (reference sequence). The CDR3 loop spans 16 amino acids.

This clonotype was observed a handful of times. The V call is TRBV10-3, the J call TRBJ2-5, with D possibly being TRBD2 (5 bases). V was shortened by 6 bases and J by 5 bases, with 16 bases between the two germline ends. CDR1 ENHRY and CDR2 SYGVKD come from the germline V gene. This CDR3 is 14 amino acids long. CDR3 in DNA: TGTGCCATCAGCGACGGATACCGAGGGGAGACCCAGTACTTC. This encodes CAISDGYRGETQYF.

CDR3: CASSLVGRGGTGELFF. The CDR3 DNA sequence: TGCGCCAGCAGCTTGGTCGGGAGGGGAGGAACCGGGGAGCTGTTTTTT. V gene TRBV5-1 combines with J gene TRBJ2-2; 8 bases agree with TRBD2. Germline assignment: CDR1 SGHRS and CDR2 YFSETQ. There are 16 residues in the CDR3. V shed 0 bases, J shed 5 bases, and the junction held 6 bases outside the gene matches.

V usage is TRBV6-1 and J usage is TRBJ2-7, with 8 positions matching TRBD1. CDR3 size: 14 residues. In germline, CDR1 is MNHNS, CDR2 SASEGT. J gave up 3 bases and V 6 bases, and 7 bases lay outside the gene matches. CDR3 in amino acids: CASSWTGKGYEQYF. The CDR3 region has the DNA TGTGCCAGCAGCTGGACAGGGAAGGGCTACGAGCAGTACTTC.

This clonotype was seen a few times. The chain combines TRBV7-2 with TRBJ2-7; 7 positions match TRBD2. V was pared by 6 bases and J by 6 bases, with 17 bases of the junction left unmatched. The CDR3 length is 16 residues. Germline CDR1 reads SGHTA; CDR2 reads FQGNSA. The CDR3 reads CASRSSGGPLRGEQYF. The CDR3 DNA reads TGTGCCAGCAGATCTAGCGGTGGGCCTCTTAGGGGCGAGCAGTACTTC.

This clonotype was counted only a few times. In DNA, the CDR3 is TGCGCCAGCAGCCCTGCCGGGACCGCGGGGGAAAAACTGTTTTTT. It yields the protein CASSPAGTAGEKLFF. The chain joins TRBV5-1 to TRBJ1-4; D is possibly TRBD1 (5 bases). The germline CDR1 and CDR2 sequences are SGHRS and YFSETQ. The CDR3 is 15 amino acids. With 4 bases removed from V and 8 bases from J, the gap between germline ends came to 18 bases.

The V and J genes are TRBV11-2 and TRBJ2-5; D is perhaps TRBD2 (6 bases). Germline CDR1 is SGHAT and CDR2 is FQNNGV. V lost 7 bases and J lost 1, with 19 bases in between. The CDR3 covers 16 residues. The CDR3 region is CASTVRTRDRQETQYF. CDR3 sequence (DNA): TGTGCCAGCACCGTAAGGACGCGGGATCGCCAAGAGACCCAGTACTTC.

This rearrangement joins TRBV10-2 to TRBJ2-2; the D is unclear. The V gene's germline CDR1 is WSHSY and CDR2 SAAADI. Deletions cut 7 bases from V and 5 bases from J, with 8 bases between. The CDR3 sequence is 12 residues long. DNA of the CDR3: TGCGCCAGCACAGGTTGGACCGGGGAGCTGTTTTTT. Its translation is CASTGWTGELFF.

The J gene is TRBJ1-2, the V gene TRBV28; D is unclear. CDR1 MDHEN and CDR2 SYDVKM come from the germline V gene. V was shortened by 4 bases and J by 3 bases, with 6 bases between the two germline ends. The CDR3 has 12 amino acids. The DNA of the CDR3 is TGTGCCAGCAGTTCCGGACACTATGGCTACACCTTC. This encodes CASSSGHYGYTF.

The V call is TRBV12-3 or TRBV12-4, the J call TRBJ1-2; perhaps TRBD1 as D (6 bases). CDR3 size: 13 residues. V was pared by 4 bases and J by 7 bases, with 13 bases between. CDR3 residues: CASSSGDFGGYTF. The CDR3 nucleotides are TGTGCCAGCAGTTCAGGGGATTTCGGTGGCTACACCTTC.

This clonotype was recorded at least ten times. This rearrangement joins TRBV10-3 to TRBJ2-3, with a weak D call TRBD2 (7 bases). CDR1 and CDR2 from the germline V gene are ENHRY and SYGVKD. The CDR3 contains 15 residues. The V and J ends lost 8 bases and 0 bases respectively, with 15 bases between them. The CDR3 here is CAIRLGGASTDTQYF. The DNA of the CDR3 is TGTGCCATCCGGCTAGGGGGGGCGAGCACAGATACGCAGTATTTT.

This chain joins TRBV28 and TRBJ2-2; 7 bases are shared with TRBD1. V lost 7 bases to trimming and J lost 1 base; unmatched junction nucleotides: 3. The CDR3 runs to 14 residues. CDR1 is MDHEN and CDR2 is SYDVKM in the germline V gene. CDR3 nucleotides: TGTGCCAGCAAAACAGGGGAGAACACCGGGGAGCTGTTTTTT. It translates to CASKTGENTGELFF.

The chain has TRBV20-1 and TRBJ2-1; D is ambiguous. Between the trimmed V and J ends, which lost 1 base and 7 bases, there was a span of 17 bases. The CDR3 contains 15 residues. Germline values: CDR1 DFQATT, CDR2 SNEGSKA (reference sequence). For the CDR3, the DNA is TGCAGTGCTAGAGTGTCCGTAGTGGGTGGTAATGAGCAGTTCTTC. Its protein product is CSARVSVVGGNEQFF.

This clonotype was seen more than once but under ten times. The CDR3 DNA reads as TGCAGTGTAGATGGCAGGGGAAATGAAAAACTGTTTTTT. This codes for CSVDGRGNEKLFF. V usage is TRBV20-1 and J usage is TRBJ1-4, with D perhaps TRBD1 (6 bases). The CDR3 covers 13 residues. Trimming left V 7 bases short and J 5 bases short, with 14 bases between. CDR1 and CDR2 (germline): DFQATT, SNEGSKA (reference sequence).

This clonotype was counted only a few times. The chain uses TRBV5-1 and TRBJ2-2; no definite D call. Per the germline V gene, CDR1 is SGHRS and CDR2 is YFSETQ. CDR3 length equals 16 residues. V was clipped by 1 base and J by 6 bases, with 16 bases between them. In nucleotides, the CDR3 is TGCGCCAGCAGCTTGATCGGTTCGGCTGGGCCCGGGGAGCTGTTTTTT. As protein: CASSLIGSAGPGELFF.

In this sample, this clonotype turned up a few times. The chain recombines TRBV27 with TRBJ2-7, with 8 bases identical to TRBD1. V was pared by 7 bases and J by 3 bases, with 11 bases of the junction left unmatched. CDR3 length: 15 amino acids. Germline loops: CDR1 MNHEY, CDR2 SMNVEV (reference sequence). The CDR3 DNA follows: TGTGCCAGCAAACCGAACCCAGGGGGCGGCTACGAGCAGTACTTC. Translating gives CASKPNPGGGYEQYF.

The table lists this clonotype with a few counts. The chain is built from TRBV4-3 and TRBJ2-1; maybe TRBD2 (5 bases). The length of the CDR3 is 15 residues. V was clipped by 2 bases and J by 9 bases, with 17 bases between them. Germline values: CDR1 LGHNA, CDR2 YSLEER. The CDR3 region has the DNA TGCGCCAGCAGCCAAACTCTGGGGAGCTTGGGTGAGCAGTTCTTC. Protein sequence: CASSQTLGSLGEQFF.

Many counts were recorded for this clonotype. This chain joins TRBV4-3 and TRBJ1-4; TRBD1 matches 7 bases. From germline, CDR1 is LGHNA and CDR2 YSLEER. Trimming took 0 bases from V and 11 from J; bases not matched to a gene: 9. The CDR3 spans 15 residues. This CDR3 is CASSQEPVDRDKLFF. CDR3 in DNA: TGCGCCAGCAGCCAAGAACCAGTCGACAGGGATAAACTGTTTTTT.

The rearrangement joins TRBV7-6 to TRBJ2-7; tentatively, D is TRBD1 (5 bases). CDR1 is SGHVS and CDR2 is FNYEAQ in the germline V gene. Trimming cost V 1 base and J 6 bases, with 10 bases left between them. This CDR3 region has 13 residues. The CDR3 loop reads CASSLGEDSEQYF. The CDR3 DNA is TGTGCCAGCAGCTTAGGGGAAGACAGCGAGCAGTACTTC.

This clonotype was detected many times. The CDR3 spells CSATGGDGGTSGATDTQYF. As DNA, the CDR3 is TGCAGTGCTACCGGGGGGGACGGAGGAACTAGCGGGGCGACAGATACGCAGTATTTT. The rearrangement joins TRBV20-1 to TRBJ2-3; 10 nucleotides align to TRBD2. The length of the CDR3 is 19 residues. The germline gives CDR1 DFQATT, CDR2 SNEGSKA (reference sequence). V shed 4 bases and J 3 bases; nucleotides not matched to a gene: 19.

The chain uses TRBV11-2 and TRBJ2-1, with D perhaps being TRBD1 or TRBD2 (5 bases each). The CDR3 runs to 15 residues. Germline V gene data show CDR1 as SGHAT and CDR2 as FQNNGV. Between the trimmed V and J ends, which lost 5 bases and 4 bases, there was a span of 15 bases. CDR3 residues: CASSDVMGEYNEQFF. DNA of the CDR3: TGTGCCAGCAGCGATGTCATGGGGGAATACAATGAGCAGTTCTTC.